This T cell receptor beta chain is from a study of cytomegalovirus exposure and HLA in healthy donors. Study as a whole: Later, an analysis reported that the 95 to 150 validation repertoires had used the same platform as the roughly 700 first-cohort repertoires.

Whole-study findings and limits: In a later analysis, first-cohort TCR clusters were found to tend to co-occur in the roughly 120 validation repertoires. Published work reported that the classifier diagnosed cytomegalovirus status with high specificity and sensitivity.

The donors were members of the roughly 120-subject validation cohort (separate from the roughly 680-subject first cohort). As regards this clone: What it binds is unknown.

V was trimmed by 4 bases and J by 7 bases, leaving 16 bases between them. CDR3 length: 14 amino acids. CDR1 is MNHEY and CDR2 is SVGAGI in the germline V gene. Only in-frame clones appear in the TCRdb table, and some are missing; sequencing was by immunoSEQ multiplex PCR. This table has roughly 56,000 clones, 85% to 95% appearing once. Sequenced material: PBMCs. V is TRBV6-5 and J is TRBJ1-2; tentatively, D is TRBD1 (6 bases). The sequence was collected from a man aged 18 to 30 in good health and CMV-seronegative. The CDR3 region is CASSSQGGVLGYTF. The CDR3 DNA reads as TGTGCCAGCAGTTCACAGGGAGGGGTCCTTGGCTACACCTTC.